The text below deals with one T cell receptor (beta chain). Its specificity is not known. This specimen comes from a study of cytomegalovirus exposure and HLA in healthy donors. Regarding the study as a whole: In a later analysis, first-cohort TCR clusters were found to tend to co-occur in the roughly 120 validation repertoires. Rarity marked most TCR sequences, yet some public TCRs occurred in many donors.

Profiled with immunoSEQ multiplex PCR; TCRdb holds only in-frame clones, not every one. The sample carries some 200,000 clones, roughly four fifths recorded once. This CDR3 has 15 amino acids. V dropped 0 bases and J dropped 4 bases, with 13 bases sitting between them. From germline, CDR1 is SGDLS and CDR2 YYNGEE. Sequencing was carried out using PBMCs. This TCR was recovered from a woman between 18 and 30 years old in good health and CMV-seropositive. V is TRBV9 and J is TRBJ2-5; tentative D call: TRBD2 (7 bases). CDR3 DNA sequence: TGTGCCAGCAGCGTAGTAGGGGGGGCGAGAGAGACCCAGTACTTC. As protein: CASSVVGGARETQYF. The full variable domain, completed using reference TRBV9 and TRBJ2-5, is DSGVTQTPKHLITATGQRVTLRCSPRSGDLSVYWYQQSLDQGLQFLIQYYNGEERAKGNILERFSAQQFPDLHSELNLSSLELGDSALYFCASSVVGGARETQYFGPGTRLLVL.